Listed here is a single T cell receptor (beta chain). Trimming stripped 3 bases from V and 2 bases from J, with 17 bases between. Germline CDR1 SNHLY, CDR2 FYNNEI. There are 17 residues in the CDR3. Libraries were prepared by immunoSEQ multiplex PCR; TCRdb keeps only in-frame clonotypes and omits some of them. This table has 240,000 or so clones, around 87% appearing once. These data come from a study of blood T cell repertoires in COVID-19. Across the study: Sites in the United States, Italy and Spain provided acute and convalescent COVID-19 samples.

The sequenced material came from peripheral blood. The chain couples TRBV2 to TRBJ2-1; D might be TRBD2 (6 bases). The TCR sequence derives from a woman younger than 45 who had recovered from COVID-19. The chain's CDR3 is CASSEWGVESTYNEQFF. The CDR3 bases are TGTGCCAGCAGTGAGTGGGGGGTCGAGTCCACCTACAATGAGCAGTTCTTC.